The source of this T cell receptor (beta chain) is a study of T cell responses to AZD1222 COVID-19 vaccine. Some clones are missing from TCRdb's copy, which holds only in-frame ones; the method was immunoSEQ multiplex PCR. The sample contains 80,000 to 95,000 clones, less than 95% of which appear only once. A few counts support this clone. Deletions cut 6 bases from V and 2 bases from J, with 11 bases between. Germline CDR1 LNHDA, CDR2 SQIVND (reference sequence). The CDR3 is made up of 14 amino acids. This clonotype was sampled from an adult who received the AZD1222 COVID-19 vaccine. J is TRBJ2-1 and V is TRBV19; either TRBD1 or TRBD2 may fit D (6 bases each). This specimen was peripheral blood, taken 28 days after the second AZD1222 dose. CDR3 sequence: CASSGGNPYNEQFF. The CDR3 DNA reads TGTGCCAGTAGCGGGGGCAACCCCTACAATGAGCAGTTCTTC.